This T cell receptor beta chain is drawn from a study of cytomegalovirus exposure and HLA in healthy donors. Study context: Within an early data release were around 87 million unique TCRs drawn from HLA-typed donors. General study findings and limits: According to the study, 150 to 200 TCR beta chains were cytomegalovirus-associated.

This CDR3 is built from 15 residues. Trimming removed 3 bases from V and 7 bases from J; junction bases left unmatched: 9. Germline V CDR1 and CDR2: MDHEN, SYDVKM. This PCR relied on a set of 60 Vbeta primers and 13 Jbeta primers. Sequenced by immunoSEQ multiplex PCR; TCRdb stores in-frame clones only, minus some. The data show over 130,000 clones, around 86% seen once. Remarks on this clone: Its target is unknown.

Material for sequencing was PBMCs. This sequence was found in a female donor in good health and CMV-seronegative. V is TRBV28 and J is TRBJ2-1; 7 bases align to TRBD2. CDR3 sequence (DNA): TGTGCCAGCAGTTTTCTCCGCGGGAGCAGTAATGAGCAGTTCTTC. This codes for CASSFLRGSSNEQFF.